A selection of T cell receptor beta chains follows, all from one sample in a study of T cell repertoires in cytomegalovirus infection. TCRdb re-derived calls from the reads in MiXCR, one entry per CDR3 protein. The sample records about 230,000 distinct CDR3 sequences, over 20% being singletons. Sequencing was carried out using CD8+ T cells from PBMCs. The receptor set was obtained from a human donor in good health (CMV status not recorded). Some clones in this sample may be carry-over from other donors' samples. Both conserved end residues are part of each CDR3. The D gene is left open where the match is weak. The size of a clone is reported for some rows only, either as once, few or many, or as a class for expanded clones.

j_call clone_size d_call v_call cdr3_nt cdr3_aa
TRBJ1-2 NA NA TRBV28 TGTGCCAGCAGTTTAACATCCCAGGAGGGCTATGGCTACACCTTC CASSLTSQEGYGYTF
TRBJ2-2 many TRBD2 TRBV7-6 TGTGCCAGCAGGCCAAAGACTAGCAGCACCGGGGAGCTGTTTTTT CASRPKTSSTGELFF
TRBJ1-2 NA NA TRBV7-9 TGTGCCAGTCAGGGGATGGGTGGCTACACCTTC CASQGMGGYTF
TRBJ2-5 NA NA TRBV7-8 TGTGCCAGCAGCTTAGAGGGGACCCGGGGGGAGACCCAGTACTTC CASSLEGTRGETQYF
TRBJ1-1 NA NA TRBV2 TGTGCCAGCAGTGACTTTGGAGAGGCCACTGAAGCTTTCTTT CASSDFGEATEAFF
TRBJ1-3 many NA TRBV7-8 TGTGCCAGCAGCCTAGGGAGGGTTTCTGGAAACACCATATATTTT CASSLGRVSGNTIYF
TRBJ2-3 few TRBD1 TRBV7-9 TGTGCCACCAAGGCGGGGACAGGGGGCGACACCAGCACAGATACGCAGTATTTT CATKAGTGGDTSTDTQYF
TRBJ2-7 many NA TRBV7-9 TGTGCCAGCAGCTTAGGGGTAGTCTACGAGCAGTACTTC CASSLGVVYEQYF
TRBJ1-1 few TRBD1 TRBV7-9 TGTGCCAGCAGCTCTTGGGACAGGGGCACTGAAGCTTTCTTT CASSSWDRGTEAFF
TRBJ2-7 NA NA TRBV19 TGTGCCAGCAGTCAAGCGTTTCGAGCCTACGAGCAGTACTTC CASSQAFRAYEQYF
TRBJ2-1 many NA TRBV12-3/TRBV12-4 TGTGCCAGCAGTTTTTCAGGGTACAATGAGCAGTTCTTC CASSFSGYNEQFF
TRBJ1-1 NA NA TRBV20-1 TGCAGTGCTAGACCCGGACAGTCTGAAGCTTTCTTT CSARPGQSEAFF
TRBJ2-1 NA NA TRBV2 TGTGCCAGCAGTGAAGCGCTTGGTGCTTGGAATGAGCAGTTCTTC CASSEALGAWNEQFF
TRBJ2-3 NA TRBD2 TRBV14 TGTGCCAGCAGCCAAGGAGAGACTAGCGCAGATACGCAGTATTTT CASSQGETSADTQYF
TRBJ1-1 many NA TRBV7-8 TGTGCCAGCAGCTTAAACTCTAGGACGGCGAACACTGAAGCTTTCTTT CASSLNSRTANTEAFF
TRBJ2-7 NA TRBD2 TRBV4-1 TGCGCCAGCAGCCAAGCGGCCCCCGGGGGGGCTGACTACGAGCAGTACTTC CASSQAAPGGADYEQYF
TRBJ1-1 NA TRBD1 TRBV4-1 TGCGCCAGCAGCCAGGCTACAGGGGACGTCACTGAAGCTTTCTTT CASSQATGDVTEAFF
TRBJ2-1 many NA TRBV12-3/TRBV12-4 TGTGCCACGAACAGGGCTAACCACAATGAGCAGTTCTTC CATNRANHNEQFF